Listed here are 9 T cell receptor beta chains from one sample, sequenced in a study of T cell clonality in common variable immunodeficiency. Points from the study as a whole: Reportedly, TCR beta sequences from common variable immunodeficiency showed fewer deletions and N-nucleotide insertions.

Sequencing used immunoSEQ multiplex PCR; TCRdb keeps in-frame clones, though not all of them. This sample carries 25,000 to 30,000 clones, none of them present only once. The antigens of these receptors remain unknown. Sequencing was performed on peripheral blood mononuclear cells. These receptors were collected from a human donor with common variable immunodeficiency.

This clone was counted between two and nine times. The read comes to an end 3 residues before the CDR3 does, leaving the germline J gene to fill in the end. The gene calls are TRBV6-2 or TRBV6-3 and TRBJ1-5; D remains unclear. The V gene's germline CDR1 is MNHEY and CDR2 SVGEGT. This CDR3 region has 15 residues. V gave up 5 bases and J gave up 4 bases, with 15 bases separating them. The CDR3 loop is CASSPPGGPNQPQHF. The covered CDR3 bases are TGTGCCAGCAGTCCTCCAGGAGGGCCTAATCAGCCC.

A remark on this clone: The CDR3 end is not reached by the read, which stops 3 residues before it; the germline J gene fills it in. This chain uses TRBV2 with TRBJ2-2; D gene uncertain. Germline loops: CDR1 SNHLY, CDR2 FYNNEI. V lost 0 bases and J 2 bases, leaving 7 bases between the germline ends. CDR3 length: 15 residues. The CDR3 spells CASSEAGRNTGELFF. The sequenced CDR3 bases are TGTGCCAGCAGTGAAGCGGGCAGAAACACCGGGGAG.

This clone showed up many times. This chain's CDR3 is CASSSGEDQPQHF. The covered CDR3 bases are TGTGCCAGCTCTTCAGGGGAAGATCAGCCC. The chain combines TRBV18 with TRBJ1-5; the D gene is possibly TRBD1 (6 bases). The CDR3 extends 3 residues past the end of the read, so its final part is completed from the germline J gene. Trimming shortened V by 6 bases and J by 5 bases, and 11 bases separated the two germline ends. Germline V gene data show CDR1 as KGHSH and CDR2 as LQKENI. The CDR3 totals 13 residues.

This clone was seen many times. The missing CDR3 end, 3 residues past where the read stops, is filled in from the germline J gene. The chain employs TRBV7-6 and TRBJ1-1; TRBD1 matches at 10 bases. The V segment lost 7 bases and the J segment 7 bases; nucleotides outside the gene matches: 12. This CDR3 comprises 15 residues. CDR1 and CDR2 from the germline V gene are SGHVS and FNYEAQ. The CDR3: CASTETSGTGDEAFF. The sequenced CDR3 bases are TGTGCCAGCACCGAAACTTCCGGGACAGGGGATGAA.

This clone was recorded at least ten times. The read is 3 residues too short to cover the CDR3 end, so that end is filled in from the germline J gene. This chain joins TRBV29-1 and TRBJ2-3; D not certain. Per germline, CDR1 SQVTM and CDR2 ANQGSEA. V shed 5 bases and J shed 2 bases, with 11 bases lying between them. The CDR3 spans 13 residues. Partial CDR3 DNA: TGCAGCGTTATACAATTAACCACAGATACG. Its protein is CSVIQLTTDT. The entire CDR3 is CSVIQLTTDTQYF.

Incomplete CDR3 DNA: TGTGCCAGTAGTGCAGGAATGAACACCGGGGAG. This gives the protein CASSAGMNTGE. The full CDR3 sequence reads CASSAGMNTGELFF. The chain recombines TRBV19 with TRBJ2-2; D uncertain. The sequenced fragment ends 3 residues before the CDR3 boundary, so the rest is inferred from the germline J gene. V was pared by 5 bases and J by 1 base, with 8 bases between. Germline values: CDR1 LNHDA, CDR2 SQIVND (reference sequence). CDR3 length equals 14 residues.

This clone has a handful of counts. The read ends 3 residues before the CDR3 terminus; that terminus is restored from the germline J gene. This chain links TRBV20-1 with TRBJ1-6; 9 bases are shared with TRBD1. Germline CDR1 DFQATT, CDR2 SNEGSKA (reference sequence). This CDR3 has 18 amino acids. The V gene end was trimmed by 2 bases and the J gene end by 0 bases; junction bases not matched to a gene: 8. The DNA read from the CDR3 is TGCAGTGCTAGACCGGGACAGGGTGCCTCCTCCTATAATTCACCC. Protein sequence: CSARPGQGASSYNSP. The entire CDR3 is CSARPGQGASSYNSPLHF.

To note about this clone: The observed sequence ends 3 residues before the CDR3 terminus, with the missing tail filled in from the germline J gene. The rearrangement links TRBV7-9 to TRBJ1-2; 7 nucleotides agree with TRBD1. V gave up 1 base and J gave up 5 bases; unmatched junction bases: 1. CDR3 length equals 13 residues. Germline V gene lookup returns CDR1 SEHNR and CDR2 FQNEAQ (reference sequence). The sequenced part of the CDR3 DNA is TGTGCCAGCAGCTTAGGGGACAGTTATGGC. Translated, it gives CASSLGDSYG. The full CDR3 reads CASSLGDSYGYTF. The full variable domain, completed using reference TRBV7-9 and TRBJ1-2, is DTGVSQNPRHKITKRGQNVTFRCDPISEHNRLYWYRQTLGQGPEFLTYFQNEAQLEKSRLLSDRFSAERPKGSFSTLEIQRTEQGDSAMYLCASSLGDSYGYTFGSGTRLTVV.

To note about this clone: The read gets to within 3 residues of the CDR3 end, and the germline J gene fills in the rest. This rearrangement joins TRBV5-1 to TRBJ2-5, with D maybe TRBD2 (6 bases). Per germline, CDR1 SGHRS and CDR2 YFSETQ. The CDR3 runs to 14 residues. V shed 5 bases and J shed 1 base, with 12 bases lying between them. CDR3 in amino acids: CASRIGEAQETQYF. CDR3 DNA, as far as it was read: TGCGCCAGCAGGATCGGGGAGGCCCAAGAGACC.